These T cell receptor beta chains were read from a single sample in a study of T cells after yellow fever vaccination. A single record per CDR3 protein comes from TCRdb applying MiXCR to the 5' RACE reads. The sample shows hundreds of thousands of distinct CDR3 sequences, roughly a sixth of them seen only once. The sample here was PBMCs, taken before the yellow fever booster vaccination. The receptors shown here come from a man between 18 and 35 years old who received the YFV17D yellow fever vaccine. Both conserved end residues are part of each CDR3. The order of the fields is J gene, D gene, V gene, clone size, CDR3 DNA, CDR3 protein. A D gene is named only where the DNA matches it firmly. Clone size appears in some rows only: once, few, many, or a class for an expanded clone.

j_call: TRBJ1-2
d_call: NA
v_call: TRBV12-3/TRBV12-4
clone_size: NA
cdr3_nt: TGTGCCAGCAAAGAAGGGGGGGGGAGGCTTGATGGCTACACCTTC
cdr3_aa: CASKEGGGRLDGYTF

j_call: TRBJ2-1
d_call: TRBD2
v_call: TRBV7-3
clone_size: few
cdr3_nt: TGTGCCAGCAGCCGCTTAGGTAGCGGGGATTGGGATGAGCAGTTCTTC
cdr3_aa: CASSRLGSGDWDEQFF

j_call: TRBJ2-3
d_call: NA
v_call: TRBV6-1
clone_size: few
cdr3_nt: TGTGCCAGCAGTCTATTGACTAGCACAGATACGCAGTATTTT
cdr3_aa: CASSLLTSTDTQYF

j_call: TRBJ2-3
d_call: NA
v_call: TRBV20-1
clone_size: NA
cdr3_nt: TGCAGTGCTAGAGGTCGGTGGGGGCAGACAAAGTATTTT
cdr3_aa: CSARGRWGQTKYF

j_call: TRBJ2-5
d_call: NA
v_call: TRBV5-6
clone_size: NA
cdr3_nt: TGTGCCAGCAGCTTTTGGGGAGGAGGGCGGAAGACCCAGTACTTC
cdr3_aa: CASSFWGGGRKTQYF

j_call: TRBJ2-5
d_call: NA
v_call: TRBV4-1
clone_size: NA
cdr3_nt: TGCGCCAGCAGCACACAGGGGACTCAAGAGACCCAGTACTTC
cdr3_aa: CASSTQGTQETQYF

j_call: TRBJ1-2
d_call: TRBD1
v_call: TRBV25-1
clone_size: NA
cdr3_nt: TGTGCCAGCACCGGAGGACAGGGACATGGCTACACCTTC
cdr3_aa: CASTGGQGHGYTF

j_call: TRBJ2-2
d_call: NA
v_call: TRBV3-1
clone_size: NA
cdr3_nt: TGTGCCAGCAGCCAAGATCGAGGTCGGCTGTTTTTT
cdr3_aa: CASSQDRGRLFF

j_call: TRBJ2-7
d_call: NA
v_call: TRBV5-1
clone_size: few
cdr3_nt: TGCGCCAGCAGCTTGGCCTCTCAGACCTCCTACGAGCAGTACTTC
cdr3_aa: CASSLASQTSYEQYF

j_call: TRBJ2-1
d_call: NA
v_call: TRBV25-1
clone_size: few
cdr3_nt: TGTGCCAGCAGTGCCACAGCCACCCCAAAGTACAATGAGCAGTTCTTC
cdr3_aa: CASSATATPKYNEQFF

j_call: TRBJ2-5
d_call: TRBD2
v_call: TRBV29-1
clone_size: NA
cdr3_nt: TGCAGCGTTGAAATGGCGGGAGCAGAGACCCAGTACTTC
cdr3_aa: CSVEMAGAETQYF

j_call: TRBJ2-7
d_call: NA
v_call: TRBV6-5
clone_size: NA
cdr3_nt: TGTGCCAGCAGTGCCGGAGCAGGGGCGGGCGAGCAGTACTTC
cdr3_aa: CASSAGAGAGEQYF

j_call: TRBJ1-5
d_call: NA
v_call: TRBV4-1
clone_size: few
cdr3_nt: TGCGCCAGCAGCGAAGGCTCCACTAGCAATCAGCCCCAGCATTTT
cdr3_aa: CASSEGSTSNQPQHF

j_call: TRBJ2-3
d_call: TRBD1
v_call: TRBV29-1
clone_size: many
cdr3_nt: TGCAGCGTTCCGCGGACAGGGGGTTACACAGATACGCAGTATTTT
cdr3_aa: CSVPRTGGYTDTQYF

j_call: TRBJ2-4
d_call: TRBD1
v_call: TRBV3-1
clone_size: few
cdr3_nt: TGTGCCAGCAGCCAAGATCGTGGGACAGGGGACATTCAGTACTTC
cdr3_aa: CASSQDRGTGDIQYF

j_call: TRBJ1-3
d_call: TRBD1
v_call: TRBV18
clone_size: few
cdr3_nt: TGTGCCAGCTCGCCCCGCACAGGGGGGATCGACACCATATATTTT
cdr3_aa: CASSPRTGGIDTIYF

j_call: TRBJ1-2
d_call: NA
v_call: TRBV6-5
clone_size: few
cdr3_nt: TGTGCCAGCAGTTCCCAGGAATATGGCTACACCTTC
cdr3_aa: CASSSQEYGYTF

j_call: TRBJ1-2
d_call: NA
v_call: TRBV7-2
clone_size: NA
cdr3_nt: TGTGCCAGCAGCTTAGACAGGGCTGCCTATGGCTACACCTTC
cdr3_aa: CASSLDRAAYGYTF

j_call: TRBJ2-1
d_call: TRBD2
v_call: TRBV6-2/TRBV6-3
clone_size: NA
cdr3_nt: TGTGCCAGCAGTTTTGCGGGGGGGCCGTGGAATGAGCAGTTCTTC
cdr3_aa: CASSFAGGPWNEQFF

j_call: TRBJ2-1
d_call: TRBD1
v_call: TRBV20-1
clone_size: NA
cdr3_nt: TGCAGTGCGGCAAGTTCCGGGACAGGGAGGGGCAATGAGCAGTTCTTC
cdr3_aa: CSAASSGTGRGNEQFF

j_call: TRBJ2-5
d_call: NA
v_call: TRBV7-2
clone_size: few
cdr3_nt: TGTGCCAGCAGCCCTGGGGCAGGGCGGGAAGAGACCCAGTACTTC
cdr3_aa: CASSPGAGREETQYF

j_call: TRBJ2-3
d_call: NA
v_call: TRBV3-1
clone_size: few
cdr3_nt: TGTGCCAGCAGCCAAGTAAGGGGCGCCGTGGCAGATACGCAGTATTTT
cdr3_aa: CASSQVRGAVADTQYF

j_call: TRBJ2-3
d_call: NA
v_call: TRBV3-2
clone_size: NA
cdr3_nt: TGTGCCAGCAGCCAGCCAAGGCGGGGTCACACAGATACGCAGTATTTT
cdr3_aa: CASSQPRRGHTDTQYF

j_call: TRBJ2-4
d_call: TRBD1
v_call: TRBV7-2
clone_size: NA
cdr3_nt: TGTGCCAGCAGCAACCGGGACAGGATGAACATTCAGTACTTC
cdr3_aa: CASSNRDRMNIQYF

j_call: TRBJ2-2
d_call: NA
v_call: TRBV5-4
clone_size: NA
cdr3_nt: TGTGCCAGCAGCGAGGGACACCCTAACACCGGGGAGCTGTTTTTT
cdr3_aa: CASSEGHPNTGELFF

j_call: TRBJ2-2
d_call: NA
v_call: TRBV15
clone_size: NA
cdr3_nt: TGTGCCACCAGCAGAGATCCACTTTCCGACACCGGGGAGCTGTTTTTT
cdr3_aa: CATSRDPLSDTGELFF

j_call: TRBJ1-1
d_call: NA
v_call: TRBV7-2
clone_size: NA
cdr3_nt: TGTGCCAGCAGCCAGAATGGGGGGGGGACGAACACTGAAGCTTTCTTT
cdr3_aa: CASSQNGGGTNTEAFF

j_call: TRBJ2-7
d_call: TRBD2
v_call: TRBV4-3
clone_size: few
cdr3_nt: TGCGCCAGCAGCCCCGGGAGGGAATACGAGCAGTACTTC
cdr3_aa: CASSPGREYEQYF

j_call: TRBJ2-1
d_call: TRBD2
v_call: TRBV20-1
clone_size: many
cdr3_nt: TGCAGTGCTAGGTTAGCGGGGGGGCCGTACAATGAGCAGTTCTTC
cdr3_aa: CSARLAGGPYNEQFF

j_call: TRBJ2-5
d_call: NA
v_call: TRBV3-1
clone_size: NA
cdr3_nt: TGTGCTAGCAGACTGGCAGGGAAAGAGACCCAGTACTTC
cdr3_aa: CASRLAGKETQYF

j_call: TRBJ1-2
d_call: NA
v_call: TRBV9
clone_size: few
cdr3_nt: TGTGCCAGCAGCGAACGGACTCGATGGGGAGGCTACACCTTC
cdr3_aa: CASSERTRWGGYTF

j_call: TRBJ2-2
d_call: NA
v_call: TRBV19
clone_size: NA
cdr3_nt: TGTGCCAGTACCGCGCCACAGGTCACCGGGGAGCTGTTTTTT
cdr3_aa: CASTAPQVTGELFF

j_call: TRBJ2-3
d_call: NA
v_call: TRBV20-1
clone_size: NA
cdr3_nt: TGCAGTGCTAGAGTGTCAGGGTCAGATACGCAGTATTTT
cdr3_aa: CSARVSGSDTQYF

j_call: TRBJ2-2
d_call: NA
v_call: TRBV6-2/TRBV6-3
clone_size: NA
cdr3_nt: TGTGCCAGCAGTTACTCGAGTGGCTCGAACACCGGGGAGCTGTTTTTT
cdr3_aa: CASSYSSGSNTGELFF

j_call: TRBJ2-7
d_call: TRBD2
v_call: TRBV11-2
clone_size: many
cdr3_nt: TGTGCCAGCAGCTTAGTTGGCGGGGGCTACGAGCAGTACTTC
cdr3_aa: CASSLVGGGYEQYF

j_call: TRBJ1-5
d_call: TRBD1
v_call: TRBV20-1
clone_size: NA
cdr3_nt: TGCAGTGCTAGAAGGACAGGTGTGAGCAATCAGCCCCAGCATTTT
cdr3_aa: CSARRTGVSNQPQHF

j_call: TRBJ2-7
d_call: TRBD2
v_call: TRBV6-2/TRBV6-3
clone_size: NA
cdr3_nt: TGTGCCAGCAGGAATAGCGGGGGGACCTACGAGCAGTACTTC
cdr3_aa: CASRNSGGTYEQYF

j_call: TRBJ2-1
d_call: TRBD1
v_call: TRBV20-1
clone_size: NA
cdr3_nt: TGCAGTGCTACCAGGGGGTTTTACAATGAGCAGTTCTTC
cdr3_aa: CSATRGFYNEQFF

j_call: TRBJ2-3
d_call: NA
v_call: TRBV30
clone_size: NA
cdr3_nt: TGTGCCTGGAACCAGGGAGCGGCTAGCACAGATACGCAGTATTTT
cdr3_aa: CAWNQGAASTDTQYF

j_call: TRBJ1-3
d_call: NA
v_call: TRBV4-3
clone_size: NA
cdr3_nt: TGCGCCAGCAGCCAATTGGGGCGCCCCTCTGGAAACACCATATATTTT
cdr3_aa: CASSQLGRPSGNTIYF

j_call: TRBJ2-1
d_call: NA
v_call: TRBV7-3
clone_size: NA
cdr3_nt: TGTGCCAGCAGCCGAGGGGGGGGCCTGGATGAGCAGTTCTTC
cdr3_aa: CASSRGGGLDEQFF

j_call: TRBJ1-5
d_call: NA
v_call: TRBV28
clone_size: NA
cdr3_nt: TGTGCCAGCAGTAGGGACCTACGGGGCAATCAGCCCCAGCATTTT
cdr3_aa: CASSRDLRGNQPQHF

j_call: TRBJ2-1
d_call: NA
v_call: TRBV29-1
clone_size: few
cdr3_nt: TGCAGCGTTGTTGAACAGGGAAATGAGCAGTTCTTC
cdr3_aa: CSVVEQGNEQFF

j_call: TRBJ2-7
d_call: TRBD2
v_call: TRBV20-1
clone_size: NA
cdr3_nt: TGCAGTGCTAGAATTAGCGGGGTGACCTACGAGCAGTACTTC
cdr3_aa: CSARISGVTYEQYF

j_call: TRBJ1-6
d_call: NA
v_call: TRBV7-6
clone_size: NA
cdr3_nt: TGTGCCAGCAGCGCCAGACAGGTGGGAAATTCACCCCTCCACTTT
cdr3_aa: CASSARQVGNSPLHF

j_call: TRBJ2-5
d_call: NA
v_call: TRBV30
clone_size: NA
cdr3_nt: TGTGCCTGGAACTCGTACCAAGAGACCCAGTACTTC
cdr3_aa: CAWNSYQETQYF

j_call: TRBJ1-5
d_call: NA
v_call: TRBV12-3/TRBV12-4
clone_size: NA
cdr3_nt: TGTGCCAGCAGTTTCCTGGGTCAGCCCCAGCATTTT
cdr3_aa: CASSFLGQPQHF

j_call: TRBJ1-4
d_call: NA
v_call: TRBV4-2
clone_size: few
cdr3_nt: TGTGCCAGCAGCCAAGGACACCAGAATGAAAAACTGTTTTTT
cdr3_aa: CASSQGHQNEKLFF

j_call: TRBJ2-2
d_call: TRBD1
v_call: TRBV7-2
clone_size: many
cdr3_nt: TGTGCCAGCAGCCAGACAGGGGCGGGCACCGGGGAGCTGTTTTTT
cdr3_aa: CASSQTGAGTGELFF

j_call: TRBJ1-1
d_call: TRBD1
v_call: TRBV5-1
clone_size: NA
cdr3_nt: TGCGCCAGCAGCCCCGGGACAGGGAGGGAGAACACTGAAGCTTTCTTT
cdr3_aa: CASSPGTGRENTEAFF

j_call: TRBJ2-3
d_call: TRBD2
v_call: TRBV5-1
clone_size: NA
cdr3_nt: TGCACCAGCAGCCTAGACAGGAGACTAGCGGACCTTAGCACAGATACGCAGTATTTT
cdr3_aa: CTSSLDRRLADLSTDTQYF

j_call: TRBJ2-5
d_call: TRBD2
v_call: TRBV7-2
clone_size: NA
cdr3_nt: TGTGCCAGCAGCTTAGCCCCCCAACGCGGGGGTCAAGAGACCCAGTACTTC
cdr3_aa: CASSLAPQRGGQETQYF

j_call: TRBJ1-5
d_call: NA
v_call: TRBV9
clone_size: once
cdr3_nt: TGTGCCAGCAGCGTAGAAGGGTACCCCAATCAGCCCCAGCATTTT
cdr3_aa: CASSVEGYPNQPQHF

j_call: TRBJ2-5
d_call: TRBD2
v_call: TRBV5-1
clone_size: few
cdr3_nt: TGCGCCAGCAGCCTTCGGACTAGCGGGGGGGAACAAGAGACCCAGTACTTC
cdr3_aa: CASSLRTSGGEQETQYF

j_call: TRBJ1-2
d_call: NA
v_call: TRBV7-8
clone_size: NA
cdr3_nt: TGTGCCAGCAGCGCAGGAGTGCAGGGGCCATATGGCTACACCTTC
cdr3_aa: CASSAGVQGPYGYTF

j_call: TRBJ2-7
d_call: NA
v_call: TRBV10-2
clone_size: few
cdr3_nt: TGCGCCAGCAGGGGAACCGGGGACTACGAGCAGTACTTC
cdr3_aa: CASRGTGDYEQYF

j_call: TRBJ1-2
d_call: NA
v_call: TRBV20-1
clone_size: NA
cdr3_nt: TGCAGTGCTAGACCGGAGTGGGAGCGGGGGTTGGGCTACACCTTC
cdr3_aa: CSARPEWERGLGYTF

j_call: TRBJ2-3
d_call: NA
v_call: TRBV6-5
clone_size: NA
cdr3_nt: TGTGCCAGCAGGGGGTCTAGCACAGATACGCAGTATTTT
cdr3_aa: CASRGSSTDTQYF

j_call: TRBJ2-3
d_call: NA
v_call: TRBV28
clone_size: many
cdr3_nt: TGTGCCAGCAGTTTATCCGGCCTCACAGATACGCAGTATTTT
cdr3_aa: CASSLSGLTDTQYF